The 26 T cell receptor beta chains presented below share a single source sample, sequenced in a study of naive and memory T cell subsets. Study-level findings and limits: Especially in CD8 cells, naive repertoires contained a few larger clonotypes, possibly CD45RA-re-expressing memory cells.

Both TRBC1 and TRBC2 were covered by a beta constant-region primer of two equimolar oligonucleotides. The ligated cDNA underwent four PCR rounds using SP2 and nested alpha and beta constant-region primers. TCRdb used MiXCR to reprocess the UMI-ligation and nested PCR reads, holding one entry per CDR3 protein. The profile shows roughly 97,000 distinct CDR3 sequences, roughly 15% of them singletons. Their specific antigens are unknown. The specimen sequenced was naive CD8+ T cells from blood. These receptors were collected from a human donor in good health.

This clonotype came up a few times. The rearrangement links TRBV27 to TRBJ2-7, with 11 positions matching TRBD2. V was pared by 6 bases and J by 1 base, with 8 bases of the junction left unmatched. This CDR3 is 16 amino acids long. The germline CDR1 and CDR2 sequences are MNHEY and SMNVEV (reference sequence). CDR3 sequence: CASSPAGTSGSYEQYF. CDR3 in DNA: TGTGCCAGCAGCCCCGCCGGGACTAGCGGATCCTACGAGCAGTACTTC.

A few counts support this clonotype. The V call is TRBV2, the J call TRBJ1-1; D not resolved. The CDR3 has 13 amino acids. Trimming pared 2 bases from V and 3 bases from J, leaving 7 bases between. From germline, CDR1 is SNHLY and CDR2 FYNNEI. CDR3 DNA sequence: TGTGCCAGCAGTGAATGGGAGGACACTGAAGCTTTCTTT. This translates into CASSEWEDTEAFF.

This clonotype was detected a few times. This sequence joins TRBV10-3 and TRBJ2-7; D is unclear. The germline V gene encodes CDR1 ENHRY and CDR2 SYGVKD. The CDR3 has 11 amino acids. Trimming took off 3 bases at V and 3 bases at J, with 3 bases between the two ends. The CDR3 DNA follows: TGTGCCATCAGTGATAGCTACGAGCAGTACTTC. The encoded protein is CAISDSYEQYF.

This clonotype showed up many times. DNA for the CDR3: TGTGCCAGCAGTTCTACATATCCAGGGGGCGGCCCAACCCTTGAGCAGTTCTTC. Translated: CASSSTYPGGGPTLEQFF. This chain links TRBV28 with TRBJ2-1, with 8 bases fitting TRBD1. J lost 9 bases, V lost 4 bases, and 20 bases had no gene match. Germline-derived CDR1 and CDR2 are MDHEN and SYDVKM. The CDR3 totals 18 residues.

The sample holds a few counts of this clonotype. The genes are TRBV12-3 or TRBV12-4 and TRBJ1-4; 7 nucleotides match TRBD1. V dropped 5 bases and J dropped 0; count of bases not matched to a gene: 12. The CDR3 length is 18 residues. The CDR3 sequence is CASSPGTEIPATNEKLFF. CDR3 sequence (DNA): TGTGCCAGCAGTCCCGGGACAGAAATACCTGCAACTAATGAAAAACTGTTTTTT.

This clonotype has a handful of counts. The V and J genes are TRBV7-9 and TRBJ1-1, with 8 bases that match TRBD1. V lost 1 base and J lost 3; bases outside the gene matches: 4. The germline V gene encodes CDR1 SEHNR and CDR2 FQNEAQ (reference sequence). The CDR3 is made up of 15 amino acids. In DNA, the CDR3 is TGTGCCAGCAGCTTAGGACAGGGGAGGGACACTGAAGCTTTCTTT. Its protein product is CASSLGQGRDTEAFF.

This clonotype came up a few times. The genes are TRBV15 and TRBJ2-3, with 11 bases identical to TRBD2. This CDR3 is 14 amino acids long. CDR1 is LNHNV and CDR2 is YYDKDF in the germline V gene (reference sequence). The J segment lost 4 bases and the V segment lost 5 bases, leaving 2 bases of the junction unmatched. CDR3 sequence reads: CATSPGLAADTQYF. CDR3 DNA sequence: TGTGCCACCAGCCCGGGACTAGCGGCAGATACGCAGTATTTT.

The CDR3 bases are TGTGCCAGCGGGGGGGCCAACGTCCTGACTTTC. It specifies CASGGANVLTF. The V gene is TRBV9, the J gene TRBJ2-6, with D uncertain. The CDR3 is 11 residues long. The germline V gene has CDR1 SGDLS and CDR2 YYNGEE. V lost 7 bases, J lost 4 bases, and 3 bases lay in between.

This clonotype was observed at least ten times. This chain connects TRBV2 to TRBJ2-2, with D perhaps TRBD1 (6 bases). Germline CDR1 reads SNHLY; CDR2 reads FYNNEI. Trimming removed 10 bases at V and 7 bases at J, with 16 bases between. CDR3 size: 13 residues. Here the CDR3 DNA reads TGTGCCATACGGACAGAAAGTGGCGGGGAGCTGTTTTTT. Protein product: CAIRTESGGELFF. The full variable domain, rest sourced from reference TRBV2 and TRBJ2-2, is EPEVTQTPSHQVTQMGQEVILRCVPISNHLYFYWYRQILGQKVEFLVSFYNNEISEKSEIFDDQFSVERPDGSNFTLKIRSTKLEDSAMYFCAIRTESGGELFFGEGSRLTVL.

This clonotype was counted a few times. The J gene is TRBJ2-5, the V gene TRBV15; no definite D call. V was pared by 3 bases and J by 5 bases, with 10 bases between. Per germline, CDR1 LNHNV and CDR2 YYDKDF (reference sequence). This CDR3 region has 13 residues. The CDR3, as DNA: TGTGCCACCAGCAGGACGGCCAGGGAGACCCAGTACTTC. Translation: CATSRTARETQYF.

This clonotype turned up a few times. The chain uses TRBV28 and TRBJ2-7; possible D gene TRBD1, 5 bases. The ends were cut back, 2 bases at V and 0 bases at J, with 8 bases in the middle. Germline V gene sequence: CDR1 MDHEN, CDR2 SYDVKM. This CDR3 is built from 14 residues. CDR3 DNA: TGTGCCAGCAGTTTACACAGGAGCTCCTACGAGCAGTACTTC. It codes for CASSLHRSSYEQYF.

This clonotype was recorded a few times. The J gene is TRBJ2-7, the V gene TRBV11-1; D is uncertain. Trimming stripped 5 bases from V and 2 bases from J, with 16 bases between. This CDR3 has 15 residues. CDR1 SGHAT and CDR2 FQDESV come from the germline V gene (reference sequence). The CDR3 bases are TGTGCCAGCAGCCTTAGTCCGTCATTACCCTACGAGCAGTACTTC. Translation: CASSLSPSLPYEQYF.

A few counts support this clonotype. J is TRBJ2-3 and V is TRBV7-2; 9 positions match TRBD1. This CDR3 comprises 15 residues. Per germline, CDR1 SGHTA and CDR2 FQGNSA. V was pared by 4 bases and J by 0 bases, with 2 bases of the junction left unmatched. The CDR3: CASSSGQGSTDTQYF. CDR3 nucleotides: TGTGCCAGCAGCTCGGGACAGGGTAGCACAGATACGCAGTATTTT.

This chain connects TRBV28 to TRBJ2-7, with 7 bases aligning to TRBD1. Germline assignment: CDR1 MDHEN and CDR2 SYDVKM. This CDR3 has 17 amino acids. V shed 6 bases, J shed 0 bases, and the junction held 14 bases outside the gene matches. The CDR3 coding sequence is TGTGCCAGCAGCGGGGCGTCGGGGACAGTCTACTCCTACGAGCAGTACTTC. Translated, it gives CASSGASGTVYSYEQYF. Full variable domain (remainder filled in from reference TRBV28 and TRBJ2-7): DVKVTQSSRYLVKRTGEKVFLECVQDMDHENMFWYRQDPGLGLRLIYFSYDVKMKEKGDIPEGYSVSREKKERFSLILESASTNQTSMYLCASSGASGTVYSYEQYFGPGTRLTVT.

This clonotype was picked up a small number of times. The J gene is TRBJ1-1, the V gene TRBV30; D gene unclear. V lost 0 bases to trimming and J lost 6 bases, with 11 bases between them. Germline values: CDR1 GTSNPN, CDR2 SVGIG (reference sequence). This CDR3 is built from 13 residues. The CDR3 DNA is TGTGCCTGGAGTGTAGCCCTAGCGGCTGAAGCTTTCTTT. It codes for CAWSVALAAEAFF.

In this sample, this clonotype turned up a few times. The rearrangement uses TRBV4-3 and TRBJ1-4; 7 bases are shared with TRBD1. Germline values: CDR1 LGHNA, CDR2 YSLEER. Trimming cost V 0 bases and J 8 bases; bases outside gene matches: 6. This CDR3 is built from 15 residues. The CDR3 reads CASSQDEGAGEKLFF. CDR3 DNA sequence: TGCGCCAGCAGCCAAGATGAGGGGGCAGGGGAAAAACTGTTTTTT.

Concerning this clonotype itself: Possible read error: a much larger clone is one base away. The chain uses TRBV12-3 or TRBV12-4 and TRBJ2-7, with TRBD1 as a possible D gene (6 bases). This CDR3 has 13 amino acids. Trimming left V 6 bases short and J 0 bases short, with 9 bases between. In DNA form, the CDR3 reads TGTGCCAGCAGCTCGGACAGCTCCTACGAGCAGTACTTC. Encoded protein: CASSSDSSYEQYF.

This clonotype was counted between two and nine times. The rearrangement uses TRBV4-3 and TRBJ2-3; 10 bases align to TRBD2. The CDR3 sequence is 18 residues long. Germline CDR1 LGHNA, CDR2 YSLEER. V gave up 2 bases and J gave up 0 bases; unmatched junction bases: 8. The CDR3, as DNA: TGCGCCAGCAGCCAATTCCCTAGCGGGGGCCCAAGCACAGATACGCAGTATTTT. Translated, it gives CASSQFPSGGPSTDTQYF.

This clonotype was seen a handful of times. This chain uses TRBV12-3 or TRBV12-4 with TRBJ1-2; D gene ambiguous. V dropped 2 bases and J dropped 4 bases, with 17 bases sitting between them. CDR3 length: 16 amino acids. The CDR3 loop reads CASSLKGASSLYGYTF. The CDR3 region has the DNA TGTGCCAGCAGTTTAAAGGGTGCCAGTAGTCTCTATGGCTACACCTTC.

This clonotype has only a few counts. J is TRBJ2-7 and V is TRBV6-1; a possible D gene is TRBD1 (5 bases). The V and J ends lost 7 bases and 3 bases respectively, with 13 bases between them. Per germline, CDR1 MNHNS and CDR2 SASEGT. This CDR3 contains 13 residues. CDR3: CASTPPGFYEQYF. CDR3 nucleotide sequence: TGTGCCAGCACTCCCCCAGGGTTCTACGAGCAGTACTTC.

The rearrangement uses TRBV7-9 and TRBJ1-1; D uncertain. V lost 1 base, J lost 0 bases, and 6 bases lay in between. This CDR3 contains 14 residues. Germline V CDR1 and CDR2: SEHNR, FQNEAQ (reference sequence). This CDR3 is CASSLGGMNTEAFF. CDR3 nucleotide sequence: TGTGCCAGCAGCTTAGGCGGTATGAACACTGAAGCTTTCTTT.

J is TRBJ2-3 and V is TRBV6-5; 12 bases agree with TRBD1. This CDR3 has 16 residues. V was clipped by 0 bases and J by 4 bases; unmatched bases: 2. The germline V gene encodes CDR1 MNHEY and CDR2 SVGAGI. The CDR3 sequence: CASSYSGQGAADTQYF. CDR3 nucleotide sequence: TGTGCCAGCAGTTACTCGGGACAGGGGGCGGCAGATACGCAGTATTTT.

This clonotype was counted many times. The chain combines TRBV28 with TRBJ1-5; D is unresolved. Germline CDR1 MDHEN, CDR2 SYDVKM. V was clipped by 3 bases and J by 8 bases, with 14 bases between them. The CDR3 consists of 14 residues. CDR3 residues: CASSLRGVHEPQHF. The CDR3 DNA reads TGTGCCAGCAGTTTGCGGGGTGTTCACGAGCCCCAGCATTTT. Full variable domain (outside the CDR3, taken from reference TRBV28 and TRBJ1-5): DVKVTQSSRYLVKRTGEKVFLECVQDMDHENMFWYRQDPGLGLRLIYFSYDVKMKEKGDIPEGYSVSREKKERFSLILESASTNQTSMYLCASSLRGVHEPQHFGDGTRLSIL.

At least ten counts were recorded for this clonotype. This chain uses TRBV13 with TRBJ2-7, with D uncertain. V was pared by 5 bases and J by 2 bases, with 16 bases between. The length of the CDR3 is 15 residues. Germline V gives CDR1 PRHDT, CDR2 FYEKMQ (reference sequence). The CDR3 protein is CASSPGPRMTYEQYF. The CDR3 nucleotides read TGTGCCAGCAGCCCCGGACCCAGGATGACCTACGAGCAGTACTTC.

This chain uses TRBV5-1 with TRBJ1-1, with D possibly matching TRBD1 (6 bases). The CDR3 runs 14 residues. The V gene lost 0 bases and the J gene lost 7 bases, with 13 bases spanning the gap. The germline V gene encodes CDR1 SGHRS and CDR2 YFSETQ. The CDR3 DNA is TGCGCCAGCAGCTTGGTAGGGGGGCAGGGTGAAGCTTTCTTT. Translation gives CASSLVGGQGEAFF.

The J gene is TRBJ2-3, the V gene TRBV20-1; 8 nucleotides line up with TRBD2. This CDR3 has 15 amino acids. Trimming took 3 bases from V and 2 from J; bases not matched to a gene: 7. Germline lookup yields CDR1 DFQATT and CDR2 SNEGSKA (reference sequence). The CDR3 protein is CSASPTSGSTDTQYF. CDR3 sequence (DNA): TGCAGTGCTAGCCCCACTAGCGGCTCCACAGATACGCAGTATTTT.